This TCR beta chain was found in a study of shared clonotypes between healthy human individuals. The study's findings and limits: Even with large depth, rarefaction showed that sorted-subset sequencing was incomplete. It was the non-shared clonotypes that had lower generation probabilities than clonotypes shared by all four donors.

It was CD45RO-negative cells, positively selected for CCR7, that made up naive CD8 cells, with terminally differentiated effector memory CD45RA+ cells excluded. Remarks on this clone: As yet, its antigen is unknown.

Method: immunoSEQ multiplex PCR; TCRdb's copy keeps in-frame clones and lacks some. The sample includes approximately 1.9 million clones, roughly 93% of them seen just once. Between the trimmed V and J ends, which lost 0 bases and 1 base, there was a span of 12 bases. The CDR3 is 16 residues long. Germline V CDR1 and CDR2: PRHDT, FYEKMQ (reference sequence). The source of this sequence is a man between 18 and 29 years old in good health. Some clones in this sample may be carry-over from other donors' samples. The chain joins TRBV13 to TRBJ1-1, with D perhaps TRBD1 (6 bases). Sequencing was done on a sample of naive CD8+ T cells from PBMCs. This chain's CDR3 is CASSLGLAGENTEAFF. For the CDR3, the DNA is TGTGCCAGCAGCTTAGGCCTGGCAGGGGAGAACACTGAAGCTTTCTTT.